Listed below are T cell receptor beta chains from one sample, sequenced in a study of CD8 T cells in ankylosing spondylitis. TCRdb reprocessed the 5' RACE reads via MiXCR and lists one record per CDR3 protein. Of about 130,000 distinct CDR3 sequences listed, approximately 14% are singletons. Input material: blood, either unsorted or a sorted T cell fraction (not recorded which). These receptors came from a female donor with ankylosing spondylitis or in good health (not recorded which). Both conserved end residues are part of each CDR3. D genes are given only for firm matches. Where a row states a size, it is once, few, many or the class of an expanded clone; other rows omit it.

cdr3_nt | cdr3_aa | v_call | clone_size | d_call | j_call
TGTGCCGGCAGCTTGGCCCCCCTGAGGTCCTACGAGCAGTACTTC | CAGSLAPLRSYEQYF | TRBV5-6 | - | - | TRBJ2-7
TGTGCCAGCAGATCAGGGTACAATCAGCCCCAGCATTTT | CASRSGYNQPQHF | TRBV27 | many | - | TRBJ1-5
TGTGCCAGCCTTCGACTCAACAGTGCTACGCAGTATTTT | CASLRLNSATQYF | TRBV2 | - | - | TRBJ2-3
TGTGCCAGCAGTGAAGAAGGGACAGGTCGTACATACGAGCAGTACTTC | CASSEEGTGRTYEQYF | TRBV6-1 | - | TRBD1 | TRBJ2-7
TGTGCCAGCAGTTCTTGGGTCAGGGGACCCTACGAGCAGTACTTC | CASSSWVRGPYEQYF | TRBV12-3/TRBV12-4 | many | - | TRBJ2-7
TGTGCCAGCAGCCCGAGTAGGCGGGAGCTGTTTTTT | CASSPSRRELFF | TRBV5-6 | few | - | TRBJ2-2
TGTGCCAGCAGTCCCGGGACTAGCATAACGGGTACGCAGTATTTT | CASSPGTSITGTQYF | TRBV11-1 | many | TRBD2 | TRBJ2-3
TGCAGCGGTACCGGGACAGGAGGCAATGAGCAGTTCTTC | CSGTGTGGNEQFF | TRBV29-1 | once | TRBD1 | TRBJ2-1
TGTGCCAGCGGGACAGGGGGGGGAACTGAAGCTTTCTTT | CASGTGGGTEAFF | TRBV5-6 | few | TRBD1 | TRBJ1-1
TGTGCCATCAGATACCGGGACGCGTCCTACAATGAGCAGTTCTTC | CAIRYRDASYNEQFF | TRBV10-3 | - | - | TRBJ2-1
TGTGCCAGCGGAATAGACAGGGGGCTGAATGAAAAACTGTTTTTT | CASGIDRGLNEKLFF | TRBV12-3/TRBV12-4 | many | TRBD1 | TRBJ1-4
TGTGCCAGCAGTTTCAGGGGGCGGTCCAAAAACATTCAGTACTTC | CASSFRGRSKNIQYF | TRBV12-3/TRBV12-4 | many | TRBD1 | TRBJ2-4
TGCAGTGCCCCGAGCGGCACAGATACGCAGTATTTT | CSAPSGTDTQYF | TRBV20-1 | many | - | TRBJ2-3
TGTGCCAGCAGCTTGTGGAAGCTAGCGGGAGTTACTGATACGCAGTATTTT | CASSLWKLAGVTDTQYF | TRBV5-6 | few | TRBD2 | TRBJ2-3
TGTGCCAGCAGCTTAGCGGGGCGGCAGTTCTTC | CASSLAGRQFF | TRBV12-3/TRBV12-4 | - | TRBD2 | TRBJ2-1
TGCAGTGCTAGAGACCACGGGGGGTCCACAGATACGCAGTATTTT | CSARDHGGSTDTQYF | TRBV20-1 | few | TRBD2 | TRBJ2-3
TGTGCCAGCAGTGCCAGTCGAGGCTATGGCTACACCTTC | CASSASRGYGYTF | TRBV27 | few | - | TRBJ1-2
TGCAGCGTTGAGCATTCCGGGACAGGGGGGAAGCAGTACTTC | CSVEHSGTGGKQYF | TRBV29-1 | - | TRBD1 | TRBJ2-7
TGTGCCACCAGTGATTCGGGGGGCCGGGAGACCCAGTACTTC | CATSDSGGRETQYF | TRBV24-1 | - | - | TRBJ2-5
TGTGCCAGCAGCCCCTCTTGGGAGGGTCGATTCGGAGATACGCAGTATTTT | CASSPSWEGRFGDTQYF | TRBV7-8 | few | TRBD2 | TRBJ2-3
TGCGCCAGTCGGACAGGGGGGACAGATACGCAGTATTTT | CASRTGGTDTQYF | TRBV5-1 | few | TRBD1 | TRBJ2-3
TGTGCCAGCACCCGGACAGGGAGCGTCTATGGCTACACCTTC | CASTRTGSVYGYTF | TRBV12-3/TRBV12-4 | many | TRBD1 | TRBJ1-2
TGTGCCACCAGCAGAGCCTTTGAGGCAGATACGCAGTATTTT | CATSRAFEADTQYF | TRBV15 | few | - | TRBJ2-3
TGTGCCAGCAGCCAACCGAGGACTAGCGGGGCGCCGAGTACGCAGTATTTT | CASSQPRTSGAPSTQYF | TRBV4-2 | - | TRBD2 | TRBJ2-3
TGCGCCAGCCGCGGGGGACTTAGCACAGATACGCAGTATTTT | CASRGGLSTDTQYF | TRBV5-1 | many | TRBD2 | TRBJ2-3
TGTGCCAGCTCACCACAGGGTAGTCTCGACACCGGGGAGCTGTTTTTT | CASSPQGSLDTGELFF | TRBV18 | few | - | TRBJ2-2
TGCGCCAGCAGCTTGCCCGGGACTAGCGGATACAATGAGCAGTTCTTC | CASSLPGTSGYNEQFF | TRBV5-1 | few | TRBD2 | TRBJ2-1
TGTGCCAGCAGTGAAGAACAGGTACTCCAGCCCCAGCATTTT | CASSEEQVLQPQHF | TRBV2 | few | - | TRBJ1-5
TGCGCCAGCAGTGCGGGACAGACAACTGAAGCTTTCTTT | CASSAGQTTEAFF | TRBV5-1 | many | TRBD1 | TRBJ1-1
TGCGCCAGCAGCTTCGGGGGATTGAACACCGGGGAGCTGTTTTTT | CASSFGGLNTGELFF | TRBV5-1 | - | - | TRBJ2-2
TGTGCCAGCAGCTTAGCACTCAGGTTCGGCTCTGAAGCTTTCTTT | CASSLALRFGSEAFF | TRBV7-9 | - | - | TRBJ1-1
TGTGCCAGCAGCCAAGAGGGGACAGGGCTCTATAATTCACCCCTCCACTTT | CASSQEGTGLYNSPLHF | TRBV3-1 | many | TRBD1 | TRBJ1-6
TGTGCCAGCATGGTCCCCGGGACAGATACGCAGTATTTT | CASMVPGTDTQYF | TRBV5-6 | few | - | TRBJ2-3